This TCR beta chain was recorded in a study of T cells in Graves' hyperthyroidism and ophthalmopathy. This clonotype was detected many times. Antigen unknown. This CDR3 comprises 19 residues. Trimming shortened V by 0 bases and J by 3 bases, and 24 bases separated the two germline ends. Germline-derived CDR1 and CDR2 are SGHTA and FQGNSA. TCR beta CDR3 regions were amplified from RNA transcripts. Primed by the HTBI set, a first-round RT-PCR was run on the TCR CDR3. TCRdb re-analysed the multiplex PCR reads in MiXCR, keeping a single row per CDR3 protein. This table holds roughly 250,000 distinct CDR3 sequences, about 15% found once. Study results and limitations: Most clonotypes expanded in thyroid above 0.001 were likewise present in blood. A model of 13 V-J features distinguished ophthalmopathy from stable hyperthyroidism.

Patients were aged 18 to 65, had disease duration under 2 months, and had newly diagnosed hyperthyroidism. Thyroid ultrasound and orbital computed tomography, with clinical symptoms and serum thyroxine and TRAb, informed diagnoses. The sequenced sample consisted of blood. The chain links TRBV7-2 to TRBJ2-7; the D gene is possibly TRBD2 (6 bases). The source of this sequence is a woman aged 40 to 49 with Graves' hyperthyroidism that later progressed to Graves' ophthalmopathy. The CDR3 DNA follows: TGTGCCAGCAGCTTAGCACCGATTCAGCTATCGGGAGAGCGCTACGAGCAGTACTTC. Residues: CASSLAPIQLSGERYEQYF.